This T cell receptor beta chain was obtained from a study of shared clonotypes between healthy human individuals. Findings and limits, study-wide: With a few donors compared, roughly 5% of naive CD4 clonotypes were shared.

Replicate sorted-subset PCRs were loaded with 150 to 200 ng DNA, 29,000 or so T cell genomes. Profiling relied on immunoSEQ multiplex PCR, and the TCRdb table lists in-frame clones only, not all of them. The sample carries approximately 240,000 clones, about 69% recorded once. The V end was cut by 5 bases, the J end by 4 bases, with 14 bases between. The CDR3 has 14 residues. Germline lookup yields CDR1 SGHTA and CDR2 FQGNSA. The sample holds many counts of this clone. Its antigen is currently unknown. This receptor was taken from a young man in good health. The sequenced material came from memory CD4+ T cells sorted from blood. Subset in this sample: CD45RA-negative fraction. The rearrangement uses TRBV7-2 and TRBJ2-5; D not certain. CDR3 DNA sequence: TGTGCCAGCAGCCGAAATCGAGGTTTAGAGACCCAGTACTTC. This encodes CASSRNRGLETQYF.